This T cell receptor (beta chain) comes out of a study of T cell changes during pregnancy in multiple sclerosis. The sample holds a few counts of this clone. This table comes from immunoSEQ multiplex PCR, and its TCRdb copy is limited to in-frame clones, with some not included. The sample lists 35,000 to 50,000 clones, approximately 90% occurring once. This receptor was obtained from a female donor with multiple sclerosis, enrolled in a pregnancy study. This material consisted of CD4+ T cells from peripheral blood mononuclear cells, taken in the second trimester of pregnancy.

The CDR3 region is CASSFDLGAGTQYF. The DNA of the CDR3 is TGTGCCAGCAGTTTCGATTTGGGGGCCGGGACCCAGTACTTC. V is TRBV28 and J is TRBJ2-5, with D possibly matching TRBD1 (6 bases). The CDR3 length is 14 residues. V was shortened by 3 bases and J by 7 bases, with 15 bases between the two germline ends. From germline, CDR1 is MDHEN and CDR2 SYDVKM. Variable domain in full (rest from reference TRBV28 and TRBJ2-5): DVKVTQSSRYLVKRTGEKVFLECVQDMDHENMFWYRQDPGLGLRLIYFSYDVKMKEKGDIPEGYSVSREKKERFSLILESASTNQTSMYLCASSFDLGAGTQYFGPGTRLLVL.